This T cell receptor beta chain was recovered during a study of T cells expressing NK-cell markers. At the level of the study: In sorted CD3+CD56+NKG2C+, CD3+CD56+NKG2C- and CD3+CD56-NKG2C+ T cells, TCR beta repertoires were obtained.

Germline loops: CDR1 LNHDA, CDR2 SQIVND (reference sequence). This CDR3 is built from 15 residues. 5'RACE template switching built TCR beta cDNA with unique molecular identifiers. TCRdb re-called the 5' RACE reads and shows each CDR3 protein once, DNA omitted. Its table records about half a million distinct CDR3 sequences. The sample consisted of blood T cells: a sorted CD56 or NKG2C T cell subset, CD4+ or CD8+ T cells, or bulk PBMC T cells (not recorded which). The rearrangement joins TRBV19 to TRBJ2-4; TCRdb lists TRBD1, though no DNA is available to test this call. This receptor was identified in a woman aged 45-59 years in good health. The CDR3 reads CASSPGTGIADIQYF.